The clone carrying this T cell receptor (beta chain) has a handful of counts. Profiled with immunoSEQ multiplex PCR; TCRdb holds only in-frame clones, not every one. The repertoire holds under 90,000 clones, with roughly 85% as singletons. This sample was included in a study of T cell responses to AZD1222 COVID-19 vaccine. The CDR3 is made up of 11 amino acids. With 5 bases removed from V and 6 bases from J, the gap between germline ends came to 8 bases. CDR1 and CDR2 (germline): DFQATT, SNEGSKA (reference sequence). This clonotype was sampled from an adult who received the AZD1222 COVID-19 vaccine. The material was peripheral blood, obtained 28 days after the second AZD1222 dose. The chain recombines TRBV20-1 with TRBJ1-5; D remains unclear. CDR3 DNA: TGCAGTGCTCGGGCGGGTCAGCCCCAGCATTTT. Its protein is CSARAGQPQHF.